What follows is one T cell receptor beta chain and its context. The antigen is not known. This sample was included in a study of sequential checkpoint blockade in melanoma. The wider study: More than 20 patients had matched tumor biopsies before treatment and at week 13 after nivolumab or ipilimumab alone. General study findings and limits: T-cell fraction and clonality followed PD-L1 and CD8+ counts, not mutational load.

The junction had 4 bases not matched to a gene; V was cut back by 5 bases and J by 5 bases. CDR3 length: 14 amino acids. Germline V gene data show CDR1 as MDHEN and CDR2 as SYDVKM. Described treatment: randomized to nivolumab then ipilimumab (arm A) or the reverse (arm B). Using immunoSEQ multiplex PCR, the repertoire was profiled, and TCRdb retains in-frame clones only, with some absent. The sample holds around 3,500 clones; around 21% are singletons and the top ten take roughly 16%. This sample comprised tumor tissue (inferred from file names), obtained from a patient given nivolumab and ipilimumab in sequence. The sequence derives from a human donor with melanoma. The chain uses TRBV28 and TRBJ1-4, with 8 bases fitting TRBD1. CDR3 in amino acids: CASSGDRLNEKLFF. CDR3 DNA sequence: TGTGCCAGCAGTGGGGACAGGCTAAATGAAAAACTGTTTTTT.